A selection of T cell receptor beta chains follows, all from one sample in a study of patients and donors after allogeneic stem cell transplantation. TCRdb reprocessed the RT-PCR reads via MiXCR and lists one record per CDR3 protein. The table has 410,000 or so distinct CDR3 sequences, 15% to 20% seen once; the top ten hold about 7%. Sequenced sample: blood, either unsorted or a sorted T cell fraction (not recorded which). These receptors all come from a human donor who was either an allogeneic HSCT recipient or a stem cell or donor lymphocyte infusion donor (not recorded which). It is not recorded whose cells these are; they may come from a transplant donor. Each CDR3 is given with its conserved first and last residue. D genes are given only for firm matches. Rows may omit the clone size; those that give it use once, few, many or a size class.

D gene: -; V gene: TRBV20-1; clone size: few; J gene: TRBJ1-2; CDR3 protein: CSAARTSVDGYTF; CDR3 DNA: TGCAGTGCTGCCCGGACGTCGGTTGATGGCTACACCTTC
D gene: -; V gene: TRBV12-3/TRBV12-4; clone size: -; J gene: TRBJ2-7; CDR3 protein: CASSLRGAVEQYF; CDR3 DNA: TGTGCCAGCAGTTTAAGGGGGGCCGTCGAGCAGTACTTC
D gene: TRBD2; V gene: TRBV9; clone size: few; J gene: TRBJ2-5; CDR3 protein: CASSVEASGGAWRETQYF; CDR3 DNA: TGTGCCAGCAGCGTAGAGGCTAGCGGGGGGGCTTGGAGAGAGACCCAGTACTTC
D gene: -; V gene: TRBV20-1; clone size: few; J gene: TRBJ1-6; CDR3 protein: CSAPQDLGNSPLHF; CDR3 DNA: TGCAGTGCTCCTCAAGACCTGGGAAATTCACCCCTCCACTTT
D gene: -; V gene: TRBV5-1; clone size: many; J gene: TRBJ1-2; CDR3 protein: CASSSIPGKDYGYTF; CDR3 DNA: TGCGCCAGCAGCTCAATTCCCGGCAAAGACTATGGCTACACCTTC
D gene: -; V gene: TRBV7-8; clone size: few; J gene: TRBJ2-7; CDR3 protein: CASSFPRRSQSGNEQYF; CDR3 DNA: TGTGCCAGCAGCTTCCCACGGCGGAGCCAAAGTGGTAACGAGCAGTACTTC
D gene: TRBD2; V gene: TRBV20-1; clone size: few; J gene: TRBJ2-3; CDR3 protein: CRGGRAIADTQYF; CDR3 DNA: TGCAGGGGAGGGCGGGCCATCGCAGATACGCAGTATTTT
D gene: -; V gene: TRBV12-3/TRBV12-4; clone size: few; J gene: TRBJ2-5; CDR3 protein: CASSYIISGTQQETQYF; CDR3 DNA: TGTGCCAGCAGTTATATAATCTCCGGGACACAGCAAGAGACCCAGTACTTC
D gene: -; V gene: TRBV6-6; clone size: -; J gene: TRBJ2-5; CDR3 protein: CASSGTLETQYF; CDR3 DNA: TGTGCCAGCAGTGGGACTTTAGAGACCCAGTACTTC
D gene: -; V gene: TRBV27; clone size: few; J gene: TRBJ2-7; CDR3 protein: CATSLGGLHYEQYF; CDR3 DNA: TGTGCCACCTCCTTGGGGGGGCTCCACTACGAGCAGTACTTC
D gene: -; V gene: TRBV12-3/TRBV12-4; clone size: few; J gene: TRBJ2-7; CDR3 protein: CASSLRLHSYEQYF; CDR3 DNA: TGTGCCAGCAGTTTGAGGCTACACTCCTACGAGCAGTACTTC
D gene: TRBD1; V gene: TRBV20-1; clone size: once; J gene: TRBJ1-5; CDR3 protein: CSARDPDRGRGQPQHF; CDR3 DNA: TGCAGTGCTAGAGATCCAGACAGGGGGCGCGGTCAGCCCCAGCATTTT
D gene: -; V gene: TRBV20-1; clone size: few; J gene: TRBJ1-5; CDR3 protein: CSAKAGRISNQPQHF; CDR3 DNA: TGCAGTGCTAAAGCTGGACGGATTAGCAATCAGCCCCAGCATTTT
D gene: TRBD1; V gene: TRBV11-2; clone size: few; J gene: TRBJ2-1; CDR3 protein: CASSRVGQGYNEQFF; CDR3 DNA: TGTGCCAGCAGCCGAGTGGGACAGGGTTACAATGAGCAGTTCTTC
D gene: -; V gene: TRBV3-1; clone size: -; J gene: TRBJ1-2; CDR3 protein: CASSQYEGPYGYTF; CDR3 DNA: TGTGCCAGCAGCCAATACGAGGGTCCGTATGGCTACACCTTC
D gene: -; V gene: TRBV24-1; clone size: -; J gene: TRBJ1-5; CDR3 protein: CATAAGASNQPQHF; CDR3 DNA: TGTGCCACCGCCGCAGGGGCGTCGAATCAGCCCCAGCATTTT
D gene: -; V gene: TRBV5-1; clone size: many; J gene: TRBJ1-5; CDR3 protein: CASSLVGNQPQHF; CDR3 DNA: TGTGCCAGCAGTTTGGTAGGGAATCAGCCCCAGCATTTT
D gene: TRBD1; V gene: TRBV12-3/TRBV12-4; clone size: few; J gene: TRBJ2-4; CDR3 protein: CASSYSGTGENIQYF; CDR3 DNA: TGTGCCAGCAGTTACTCCGGGACAGGGGAAAACATTCAGTACTTC
D gene: -; V gene: TRBV5-4; clone size: few; J gene: TRBJ2-2; CDR3 protein: CASSLGRGGNTGELFF; CDR3 DNA: TGTGCCAGCAGCTTAGGTCGAGGGGGGAACACCGGGGAGCTGTTTTTT
D gene: -; V gene: TRBV25-1; clone size: few; J gene: TRBJ1-4; CDR3 protein: CASSERVGEKLFF; CDR3 DNA: TGTGCCAGCAGTGAAAGGGTAGGGGAAAAACTGTTTTTT
D gene: TRBD1; V gene: TRBV6-5; clone size: -; J gene: TRBJ2-7; CDR3 protein: CASSYSTDRSYEQYF; CDR3 DNA: TGTGCCAGCAGTTACTCTACGGACAGGTCCTACGAGCAGTACTTC
D gene: TRBD2; V gene: TRBV12-3/TRBV12-4; clone size: -; J gene: TRBJ2-1; CDR3 protein: CASTPQASGAYNEQFF; CDR3 DNA: TGTGCCAGCACCCCCCAGGCTAGCGGAGCCTACAATGAGCAGTTCTTC
D gene: TRBD1; V gene: TRBV6-1; clone size: many; J gene: TRBJ1-2; CDR3 protein: CASSRGQDYGYTF; CDR3 DNA: TGTGCCAGCAGTAGAGGACAGGACTATGGCTACACCTTC
D gene: TRBD1; V gene: TRBV14; clone size: many; J gene: TRBJ1-2; CDR3 protein: CASSQDLSTGGGGYTF; CDR3 DNA: TGTGCCAGCAGCCAAGATCTCAGTACAGGGGGTGGTGGCTACACCTTC
D gene: -; V gene: TRBV6-2/TRBV6-3; clone size: many; J gene: TRBJ2-1; CDR3 protein: CASSLEAFYNEQFF; CDR3 DNA: TGTGCCAGCAGCCTGGAGGCCTTTTACAATGAGCAGTTCTTC
D gene: -; V gene: TRBV20-1; clone size: few; J gene: TRBJ1-5; CDR3 protein: CSAAPGGSQPQHF; CDR3 DNA: TGCAGTGCTGCGCCGGGGGGGAGCCAGCCCCAGCATTTT
D gene: -; V gene: TRBV20-1; clone size: -; J gene: TRBJ1-2; CDR3 protein: CSAHRELGYTF; CDR3 DNA: TGCAGTGCCCACAGGGAGCTCGGCTACACCTTC
D gene: -; V gene: TRBV5-1; clone size: many; J gene: TRBJ1-5; CDR3 protein: CASSPNPGQEQPQHF; CDR3 DNA: TGCGCCAGCAGCCCGAATCCGGGACAAGAACAGCCCCAGCATTTT
D gene: TRBD2; V gene: TRBV29-1; clone size: -; J gene: TRBJ2-7; CDR3 protein: CSVATSGYYEQYF; CDR3 DNA: TGCAGCGTCGCGACTAGCGGCTACTACGAGCAGTACTTC
D gene: -; V gene: TRBV4-1; clone size: -; J gene: TRBJ1-6; CDR3 protein: CASSQPSLSPLHF; CDR3 DNA: TGCGCCAGCAGCCAACCTAGCCTCTCACCCCTCCACTTT
D gene: -; V gene: TRBV9; clone size: -; J gene: TRBJ2-3; CDR3 protein: CASSASYDTQYF; CDR3 DNA: TGTGCCAGCAGCGCCTCTTATGATACGCAGTATTTT
D gene: -; V gene: TRBV6-1; clone size: many; J gene: TRBJ1-2; CDR3 protein: CASMYTASSLYGYTF; CDR3 DNA: TGTGCCAGCATGTATACAGCATCCTCCTTATATGGCTACACCTTC
D gene: -; V gene: TRBV7-9; clone size: -; J gene: TRBJ1-2; CDR3 protein: CASSLPPGGYTF; CDR3 DNA: TGTGCCAGCAGCTTACCCCCAGGAGGCTACACCTTC
D gene: TRBD2; V gene: TRBV27; clone size: -; J gene: TRBJ2-7; CDR3 protein: CASTLLAGVRGEQYF; CDR3 DNA: TGTGCCAGCACCCTACTAGCGGGAGTTAGGGGCGAGCAGTACTTC
D gene: TRBD1; V gene: TRBV29-1; clone size: few; J gene: TRBJ1-1; CDR3 protein: CSGTGNFVNTEAFF; CDR3 DNA: TGCAGTGGGACAGGGAACTTTGTGAACACTGAAGCTTTCTTT
D gene: -; V gene: TRBV11-1; clone size: -; J gene: TRBJ1-1; CDR3 protein: CASSLVPFGRLMNTEAFF; CDR3 DNA: TGTGCCAGCAGCTTAGTTCCATTCGGTCGTCTCATGAACACTGAAGCTTTCTTT
D gene: TRBD2; V gene: TRBV5-6; clone size: few; J gene: TRBJ2-1; CDR3 protein: CASSGREGHWWYNEQFF; CDR3 DNA: TGTGCCAGCTCGGGAAGGGAGGGCCATTGGTGGTACAATGAGCAGTTCTTC
D gene: -; V gene: TRBV10-3; clone size: few; J gene: TRBJ2-5; CDR3 protein: CAISESVGETQYF; CDR3 DNA: TGTGCCATCAGTGAGTCGGTAGGAGAGACCCAGTACTTC
D gene: -; V gene: TRBV2; clone size: few; J gene: TRBJ1-2; CDR3 protein: CASRQKPGGYTF; CDR3 DNA: TGTGCCAGCAGACAAAAGCCCGGCGGCTACACCTTC
D gene: -; V gene: TRBV5-6; clone size: many; J gene: TRBJ2-7; CDR3 protein: CASSLTDYEQYF; CDR3 DNA: TGTGCCAGCAGCTTGACCGATTACGAGCAGTACTTC
D gene: -; V gene: TRBV5-6; clone size: few; J gene: TRBJ1-2; CDR3 protein: CASSLFLPANYGYTF; CDR3 DNA: TGTGCCAGCAGCTTGTTTCTACCAGCTAACTATGGCTACACCTTC
D gene: -; V gene: TRBV5-1; clone size: -; J gene: TRBJ2-1; CDR3 protein: CASSGRFNEQFF; CDR3 DNA: TGCGCCAGCAGCGGAAGGTTCAATGAGCAGTTCTTC
D gene: -; V gene: TRBV9; clone size: -; J gene: TRBJ1-2; CDR3 protein: CASSVSRRNYGYTF; CDR3 DNA: TGTGCCAGCAGCGTGAGCCGTCGTAACTATGGCTACACCTTC
D gene: -; V gene: TRBV7-9; clone size: -; J gene: TRBJ2-1; CDR3 protein: CASSLASKTRNEQFF; CDR3 DNA: TGTGCCAGCAGCTTAGCGTCAAAGACGAGAAATGAGCAGTTCTTC
D gene: TRBD1; V gene: TRBV24-1; clone size: once; J gene: TRBJ2-4; CDR3 protein: CATSDAGDRGRAKNIQYF; CDR3 DNA: TGTGCCACCAGTGACGCCGGGGACAGGGGCCGAGCCAAAAACATTCAGTACTTC
D gene: -; V gene: TRBV30; clone size: -; J gene: TRBJ2-5; CDR3 protein: CAWTLQGWETQYF; CDR3 DNA: TGTGCCTGGACATTACAGGGATGGGAGACCCAGTACTTC
D gene: TRBD1; V gene: TRBV11-3; clone size: -; J gene: TRBJ2-5; CDR3 protein: CASSLPGQNFQETQYF; CDR3 DNA: TGTGCCAGCAGCCTACCGGGACAGAATTTCCAAGAGACCCAGTACTTC
D gene: -; V gene: TRBV12-3/TRBV12-4; clone size: few; J gene: TRBJ2-3; CDR3 protein: CASSSRRDKESTDTQYF; CDR3 DNA: TGTGCCAGCAGTTCCAGAAGGGACAAGGAGAGCACAGATACGCAGTATTTT
D gene: -; V gene: TRBV7-9; clone size: -; J gene: TRBJ2-1; CDR3 protein: CASSSAGGPLNEQFF; CDR3 DNA: TGTGCCAGCAGCTCCGCCGGGGGCCCCCTCAATGAGCAGTTCTTC
D gene: -; V gene: TRBV19; clone size: -; J gene: TRBJ2-2; CDR3 protein: CASSSRVSGELFF; CDR3 DNA: TGTGCCAGTAGTTCCCGAGTCTCCGGGGAGCTGTTTTTT
D gene: -; V gene: TRBV20-1; clone size: few; J gene: TRBJ2-3; CDR3 protein: CSAIGRDTQYF; CDR3 DNA: TGCAGTGCTATCGGACGGGATACGCAGTATTTT
D gene: -; V gene: TRBV20-1; clone size: -; J gene: TRBJ2-3; CDR3 protein: CSARVAGPGDTQYF; CDR3 DNA: TGCAGTGCTAGAGTTGCGGGTCCAGGGGATACGCAGTATTTT
D gene: -; V gene: TRBV9; clone size: few; J gene: TRBJ2-2; CDR3 protein: CASSVGPGSGTGELFF; CDR3 DNA: TGTGCCAGCAGCGTAGGGCCAGGGAGTGGCACCGGGGAGCTGTTTTTT
D gene: TRBD1; V gene: TRBV20-1; clone size: -; J gene: TRBJ1-2; CDR3 protein: CSVVDRGGDYGYTF; CDR3 DNA: TGCAGTGTCGTTGACAGGGGGGGGGACTATGGCTACACCTTC
D gene: -; V gene: TRBV15; clone size: few; J gene: TRBJ2-3; CDR3 protein: CATSRTILGEWRNTQYF; CDR3 DNA: TGTGCCACCAGCAGAACCATCTTGGGGGAGTGGAGGAATACGCAGTATTTT
D gene: -; V gene: TRBV16; clone size: -; J gene: TRBJ1-6; CDR3 protein: CASSPTAGNSPLHF; CDR3 DNA: TGTGCCAGCAGCCCTACGGCGGGGAATTCACCCCTCCACTTT
D gene: TRBD2; V gene: TRBV11-2; clone size: few; J gene: TRBJ2-3; CDR3 protein: CASSLAIPQTGGPDTQYF; CDR3 DNA: TGTGCCAGCAGCTTGGCTATCCCCCAGACGGGAGGGCCAGATACGCAGTATTTT
D gene: -; V gene: TRBV7-8; clone size: few; J gene: TRBJ1-4; CDR3 protein: CASSGNEKLFF; CDR3 DNA: TGTGCCAGCAGCGGAAATGAAAAACTGTTTTTT
D gene: TRBD1; V gene: TRBV5-1; clone size: -; J gene: TRBJ2-7; CDR3 protein: CASSFTGTGGDEQYF; CDR3 DNA: TGCGCCAGCAGCTTTACCGGGACAGGGGGCGACGAGCAGTACTTC
D gene: -; V gene: TRBV2; clone size: -; J gene: TRBJ2-1; CDR3 protein: CAISAGSSYNEQFF; CDR3 DNA: TGTGCCATCTCAGCGGGTAGCTCCTACAATGAGCAGTTCTTC